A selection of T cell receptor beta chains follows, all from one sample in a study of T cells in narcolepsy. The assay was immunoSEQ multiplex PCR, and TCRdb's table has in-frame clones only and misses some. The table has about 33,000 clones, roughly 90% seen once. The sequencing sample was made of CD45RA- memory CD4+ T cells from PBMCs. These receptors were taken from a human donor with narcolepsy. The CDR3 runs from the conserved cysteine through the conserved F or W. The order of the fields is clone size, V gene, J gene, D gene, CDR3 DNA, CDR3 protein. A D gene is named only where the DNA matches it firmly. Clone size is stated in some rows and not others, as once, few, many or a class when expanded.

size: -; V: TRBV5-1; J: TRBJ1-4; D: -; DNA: TGCGCCAGCAGCTTACAGCCTGGCACTAATGAAAAACTGTTTTTT; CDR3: CASSLQPGTNEKLFF
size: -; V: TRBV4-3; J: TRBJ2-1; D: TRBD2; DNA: TGCGCCAGCAGCCAAGATGCCGGGGGGGCTTTCAATGAGCAGTTCTTC; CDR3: CASSQDAGGAFNEQFF
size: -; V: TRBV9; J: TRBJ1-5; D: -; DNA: TGTGCCAGCAGCGTAGAGGATCGGGCTGGCAGGGTGGATCAGCCCCAGCATTTT; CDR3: CASSVEDRAGRVDQPQHF
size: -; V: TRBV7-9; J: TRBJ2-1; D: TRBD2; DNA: TGTGCCAGCAGCCACGATGGCCCCGGGACTAGCGTTCGCAATGAGCAGTTCTTC; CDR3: CASSHDGPGTSVRNEQFF
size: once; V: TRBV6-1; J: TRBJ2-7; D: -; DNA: TGTGCCAGCAGTTCAACAGGTCCGGGCGAGCAGTACTTC; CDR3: CASSSTGPGEQYF
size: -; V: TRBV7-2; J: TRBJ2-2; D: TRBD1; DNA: TGTGCCAGCAGCCCCGGGACAGGGAAAAAGACCGGGGAGCTGTTTTTT; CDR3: CASSPGTGKKTGELFF
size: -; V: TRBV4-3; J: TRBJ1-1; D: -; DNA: TGCGCCAGCAGCAGGGAGACCACTGAAGCTTTCTTT; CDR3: CASSRETTEAFF
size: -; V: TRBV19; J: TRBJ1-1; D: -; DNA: TGTGCCAGTAGTATCAAGAAGAACACTGAAGCTTTCTTT; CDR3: CASSIKKNTEAFF
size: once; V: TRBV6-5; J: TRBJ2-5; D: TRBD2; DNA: TGTGCCACCACGGCGGGGGGAGAGACCCAGTACTTC; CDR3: CATTAGGETQYF
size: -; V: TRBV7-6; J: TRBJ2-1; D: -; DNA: TGTGCCAGCAGCTTAGGCGGGCGTAACAATGAGCAGTTCTTC; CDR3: CASSLGGRNNEQFF
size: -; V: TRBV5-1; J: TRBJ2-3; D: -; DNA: TGCGCCAGCAGTCGCCCAACCGGTCGCGCAGATACGCAGTATTTT; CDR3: CASSRPTGRADTQYF
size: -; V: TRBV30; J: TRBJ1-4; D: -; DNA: TGTGCCTGGAGTAGAAAGGCAACTAATGAAAAACTGTTTTTT; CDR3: CAWSRKATNEKLFF
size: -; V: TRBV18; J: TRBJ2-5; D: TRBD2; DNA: TGTGCCAGCTCACCACCGTCTAGCGGGAGGAATTTGGGAGAGACCCAGTACTTC; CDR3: CASSPPSSGRNLGETQYF
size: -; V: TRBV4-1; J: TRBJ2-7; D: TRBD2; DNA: TGCGCCAGCAGCCAAGGTGGGGCTAGCGGGAGGCGACACTTC; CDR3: CASSQGGASGRRHF